One sample yielded the 22 T cell receptor beta chains listed below, sequenced in a study of siplizumab effects on memory and regulatory T cells. This table comes from immunoSEQ multiplex PCR, and its TCRdb copy is limited to in-frame clones, with some not included. Of about 100,000 clones in the sample, 92% were seen once. Specimen: CD4+ T cells sorted from blood. These receptors originate from a human donor in good health.

This chain joins TRBV7-8 and TRBJ2-1; TRBD2 matches at 12 bases. There are 14 residues in the CDR3. V shed 3 bases and J 15 bases; nucleotides not matched to a gene: 9. CDR1 and CDR2 (germline): SGHVS, FQNEAQ. This chain's CDR3 is CASSFDRLAGDPFF. In nucleotides, the CDR3 is TGTGCCAGCAGCTTCGATAGACTAGCGGGAGATCCGTTCTTC.

The chain combines TRBV5-8 with TRBJ2-3; D tentatively reads TRBD1 or TRBD2 (5 bases each). The CDR3 is made up of 16 amino acids. Trimming removed 0 bases at V and 2 bases at J, with 13 bases between. The V gene's germline CDR1 is SGHTS and CDR2 YDEGEE. The CDR3 sequence is CASSLGGLRHTDTQYF. The CDR3 coding sequence is TGTGCCAGCAGCTTGGGGGGGTTACGCCACACAGATACGCAGTATTTT. Looking up the rest from reference TRBV5-8 and TRBJ2-3 gives the full variable domain: EAGVTQSPTHLIKTRGQQATLRCSPISGHTSVYWYQQALGLGLQFLLWYDEGEERNRGNFPPRFSGRQFPNYSSELNVNALELEDSALYLCASSLGGLRHTDTQYFGPGTRLTVL.

The genes are TRBV25-1 and TRBJ2-3; a possible D gene is TRBD1 (5 bases). This CDR3 contains 15 residues. With 4 bases removed from V and 4 bases from J, the gap between germline ends came to 15 bases. The germline V gene encodes CDR1 MGHDK and CDR2 SYGVNS. The CDR3 nucleotides are TGTGCCAGCAGTGCGGACATAATTGGACCAGATACGCAGTATTTT. It specifies CASSADIIGPDTQYF. The entire variable domain, with the rest obtained from reference TRBV25-1 and TRBJ2-3, is as follows: EADIYQTPRYLVIGTGKKITLECSQTMGHDKMYWYQQDPGMELHLIHYSYGVNSTEKGDLSSESTVSRIRTEHFPLTLESARPSHTSQYLCASSADIIGPDTQYFGPGTRLTVL.

The chain combines TRBV6-6 with TRBJ1-3; D gene uncertain. This CDR3 spans 15 amino acids. Germline CDR1 is MNHNY and CDR2 is SVGAGI (reference sequence). Between the trimmed V and J ends, which lost 4 bases and 0 bases, there was a span of 10 bases. The CDR3 DNA follows: TGTGCCAGCAGTTTAGATTACCCCTCTGGAAACACCATATATTTT. As protein: CASSLDYPSGNTIYF.

This clone was counted a single time. The chain is built from TRBV2 and TRBJ1-2; D remains ambiguous. The CDR3 extends over 14 amino acids. V was cut by 7 bases and J by 0 bases, with 12 bases left in between. Per germline, CDR1 SNHLY and CDR2 FYNNEI. In nucleotides, the CDR3 is TGTGCCAGCATCCGGGAGAACACTAACTATGGCTACACCTTC. Protein: CASIRENTNYGYTF.

This sequence joins TRBV28 and TRBJ1-2; D is ambiguous. Trimming pared 5 bases from V and 4 bases from J, leaving 5 bases between. The CDR3 loop spans 11 amino acids. Germline V gene sequence: CDR1 MDHEN, CDR2 SYDVKM. The CDR3 loop reads CASSHTYGYTF. CDR3 coding DNA: TGTGCCAGCAGTCATACCTATGGCTACACCTTC.

With respect to this clone: A much larger clone differs from this one at a single base, so this may be a read error. This chain connects TRBV5-4 to TRBJ2-5; a possible D gene is TRBD1 (6 bases). V was cut by 4 bases and J by 2 bases, with 9 bases left in between. The CDR3 loop spans 13 amino acids. Germline V gives CDR1 SGHNT, CDR2 YYREEE (reference sequence). The CDR3 is CASSRTEQETQYF. CDR3 in DNA: TGTGCCAGCAGCAGGACAGAGCAAGAGACCCAGTACTTC.

This chain uses TRBV21-1 with TRBJ2-7; TRBD1, as called in the table, went unchecked against the DNA. TRBV21-1 is tagged as a pseudogene. CDR3 length: 18 residues. The CDR3 loop is CASSSGTGHNDFPYEQYF. The CDR3 coding sequence is TGTGCCAGCAGCAGCGGGACAGGACATAACGATTTTCCCTACGAGCAGTACTTC.

The genes are TRBV2 and TRBJ1-3, with D hard to call. V was pared by 3 bases and J by 0 bases, with 3 bases between. From germline, CDR1 is SNHLY and CDR2 FYNNEI. The CDR3 extends over 13 amino acids. The CDR3 DNA is TGTGCCAGCAGTGAGCTCTCTGGAAACACCATATATTTT. Its protein product is CASSELSGNTIYF.

This chain connects TRBV30 to TRBJ1-2, with 8 bases aligning to TRBD1. Trimming at V came to 5 bases and at J to 3 bases, leaving 5 bases not matched to a gene. This CDR3 has 13 amino acids. Per germline, CDR1 GTSNPN and CDR2 SVGIG (reference sequence). CDR3 amino acids: CAWDRGFYYGYTF. CDR3 DNA sequence: TGTGCCTGGGACAGGGGATTCTACTATGGCTACACCTTC.

The chain couples TRBV6-1 to TRBJ2-2; a possible D gene is TRBD2 (5 bases). The CDR3 runs to 15 residues. Trimming removed 3 bases from V and 7 bases from J, with 15 bases in between. Germline assignment: CDR1 MNHNS and CDR2 SASEGT. DNA for the CDR3: TGTGCCAGCAGTGACGACTACACTATAGGCGGGGAGCTGTTTTTT. Translated, it gives CASSDDYTIGGELFF.

The V call is TRBV5-1, the J call TRBJ2-1, with 11 bases lining up with TRBD2. The CDR3 loop spans 20 amino acids. CDR1 and CDR2 from the germline V gene are SGHRS and YFSETQ. Trimming took 0 bases from V and 5 from J; bases not matched to a gene: 16. The CDR3 is CASSLEGLLAGDVGDNEQFF. The CDR3 region has the DNA TGCGCCAGCAGCTTGGAGGGGCTACTAGCGGGAGATGTAGGGGACAATGAGCAGTTCTTC.

The rearrangement uses TRBV5-1 and TRBJ2-1; D not resolved. The CDR3 is 15 amino acids. Germline V gene sequence: CDR1 SGHRS, CDR2 YFSETQ. Trimming took 4 bases from V and 2 from J, leaving 13 bases between them. The DNA for the CDR3 is TGCGCCAGCAGCACCGGTGGCAGAACCTACAATGAGCAGTTCTTC. This encodes CASSTGGRTYNEQFF.

This clone was observed a single time. The chain recombines TRBV28 with TRBJ2-3; no clear D gene. The V gene lost 2 bases and the J gene lost 2 bases, with 14 bases spanning the gap. In germline, CDR1 is MDHEN, CDR2 SYDVKM. This CDR3 spans 16 amino acids. The CDR3 protein is CASSLRSAKITDTQYF. CDR3 nucleotide sequence: TGTGCCAGCAGTTTAAGGAGCGCGAAGATCACAGATACGCAGTATTTT.

This sequence joins TRBV10-3 and TRBJ1-5; D is unclear. CDR1 ENHRY and CDR2 SYGVKD come from the germline V gene. Deletions cut 8 bases from V and 8 bases from J, with 13 bases between. The CDR3 covers 12 residues. This CDR3 is CAIQRAGEPQHF. The DNA for the CDR3 is TGTGCCATCCAAAGGGCTGGGGAGCCCCAGCATTTT.

The chain has TRBV5-4 and TRBJ2-7; tentatively, D is TRBD2 (5 bases). CDR3 length: 13 amino acids. The V gene's germline CDR1 is SGHNT and CDR2 YYREEE (reference sequence). Trimming left V 1 base short and J 4 bases short, with 9 bases between. CDR3 DNA: TGTGCCAGCAGCTTGTCGGGCGGGTACGAGCAGTACTTC. Its protein product is CASSLSGGYEQYF.

This chain joins TRBV6-5 and TRBJ2-1, with D possibly matching TRBD2 (5 bases). V was pared by 6 bases and J by 2 bases, with 11 bases between. This CDR3 comprises 14 residues. Germline CDR1 is MNHEY and CDR2 is SVGAGI. The CDR3 reads CASRRDRAYNEQFF. Here the CDR3 DNA reads TGTGCCAGCAGGAGGGATAGGGCCTACAATGAGCAGTTCTTC.

This chain links TRBV28 with TRBJ1-2, with a tentative D call TRBD1 (5 bases). Germline V gene data show CDR1 as MDHEN and CDR2 as SYDVKM. CDR3 length: 13 residues. Trimming pared 5 bases from V and 8 bases from J, leaving 15 bases between. The CDR3 protein is CASSPMGRRGYTF. The DNA for the CDR3 is TGTGCCAGCAGTCCCATGGGGCGGCGAGGCTACACCTTC.

V and J are TRBV5-4 and TRBJ2-1; D is uncertain. Trimming shortened V by 7 bases and J by 0 bases, and 17 bases separated the two germline ends. This CDR3 contains 16 residues. The germline V gene has CDR1 SGHNT and CDR2 YYREEE (reference sequence). The CDR3 nucleotides read TGTGCCAGCTCCTCCCCCGGCCGGAGCTCCTACAATGAGCAGTTCTTC. It is translated as CASSSPGRSSYNEQFF.

The chain is built from TRBV25-1 and TRBJ1-4; D is undetermined. Trimming took off 5 bases at V and 0 bases at J, with 7 bases between the two ends. The CDR3 contains 14 residues. Looked up from germline, CDR1 is MGHDK and CDR2 is SYGVNS. As DNA, the CDR3 is TGTGCCAGCAGTACTCCCGCAACTAATGAAAAACTGTTTTTT. Amino acids: CASSTPATNEKLFF.

The chain has TRBV7-9 and TRBJ1-1; D unresolved. In germline, CDR1 is SEHNR, CDR2 FQNEAQ (reference sequence). V was shortened by 6 bases and J by 0 bases, with 14 bases between the two germline ends. The CDR3 totals 15 residues. The CDR3 spells CASRSTTDMNTEAFF. DNA of the CDR3: TGTGCCAGCAGGTCTACAACAGACATGAACACTGAAGCTTTCTTT.

The sample holds one count of this clone. This sequence joins TRBV6-5 and TRBJ2-1; TRBD1 might be the D (7 bases). V lost 0 bases and J lost 7, with 16 bases in between. CDR1 is MNHEY and CDR2 is SVGAGI in the germline V gene. The CDR3 totals 16 residues. The CDR3 loop is CASSYSSGTAGNEQFF. In DNA form, the CDR3 reads TGTGCCAGCAGTTACTCGTCCGGGACAGCGGGTAATGAGCAGTTCTTC.